A selection of T cell receptor gamma chains follows, all from one sample in a study of Vδ1+ human thymocytes. TCRdb reran clone calling via CATT on the multiplex PCR reads. The sample holds some 37,000 gamma-chain clones; around 20% are singletons and the top ten take under 2%. The sequenced material came from Vdelta1+ gamma-delta thymocytes from the thymus. These receptor sequences come from a girl less than two years old who had congenital heart surgery. CDR3s include the opening cysteine and the closing phenylalanine or tryptophan. Each record gives: clone size, V gene, J gene, CDR3 protein, CDR3 DNA. Rows give clone size only sometimes, using once, few, many, or a class for an expanded clone.

clone size: NA; V gene: TRGV2; J gene: TRGJ1/TRGJ2; CDR3 protein: CATWDVSNYYKKLF; CDR3 DNA: TGTGCCACCTGGGATGTATCGAATTATTATAAGAAACTCTTT
clone size: NA; V gene: TRGV4; J gene: TRGJ1/TRGJ2; CDR3 protein: CATWDTDPFKKLF; CDR3 DNA: TGTGCCACCTGGGATACGGATCCCTTTAAGAAACTCTTT
clone size: once; V gene: TRGV8; J gene: TRGJ1/TRGJ2; CDR3 protein: CATWMLKKLF; CDR3 DNA: TGTGCCACCTGGATGCTTAAGAAACTCTTT
clone size: few; V gene: TRGV4; J gene: TRGJ1/TRGJ2; CDR3 protein: CATWDDNYYKKLF; CDR3 DNA: TGTGCCACCTGGGATGATAATTATTATAAGAAACTCTTT
clone size: NA; V gene: TRGV2; J gene: TRGJP2; CDR3 protein: CATWDGLYSSDWIKTF; CDR3 DNA: TGTGCCACCTGGGACGGACTCTATAGTAGTGATTGGATCAAGACGTTT
clone size: NA; V gene: TRGV2; J gene: TRGJ1/TRGJ2; CDR3 protein: CATWDGHGTGGGKLF; CDR3 DNA: TGTGCCACCTGGGACGGCCATGGCACCGGAGGGGGGAAACTCTTT
clone size: NA; V gene: TRGV9; J gene: TRGJ1/TRGJ2; CDR3 protein: CALWEAAWGKKLF; CDR3 DNA: TGTGCCTTGTGGGAGGCCGCCTGGGGTAAGAAACTCTTT
clone size: few; V gene: TRGV3; J gene: TRGJ1/TRGJ2; CDR3 protein: CATWDRAPVF; CDR3 DNA: TGTGCCACCTGGGACAGGGCCCCGGTCTTT
clone size: once; V gene: TRGV3; J gene: TRGJ1/TRGJ2; CDR3 protein: CATWDSRGSKKLF; CDR3 DNA: TGTGCCACCTGGGACTCACGAGGAAGTAAGAAACTCTTT
clone size: NA; V gene: TRGV5; J gene: TRGJ1/TRGJ2; CDR3 protein: CATWDRPPNYYKKLF; CDR3 DNA: TGTGCCACCTGGGACAGGCCACCGAATTATTATAAGAAACTCTTT
clone size: NA; V gene: TRGV9; J gene: TRGJ1/TRGJ2; CDR3 protein: CALWVISSRNYYKKLF; CDR3 DNA: TGTGCCTTGTGGGTAATCTCCTCTCGGAATTATTATAAGAAACTCTTT
clone size: NA; V gene: TRGV8; J gene: TRGJP1; CDR3 protein: CATWDPTVTGWFKIF; CDR3 DNA: TGTGCCACCTGGGATCCCACGGTGACTGGTTGGTTCAAGATATTT
clone size: NA; V gene: TRGV8; J gene: TRGJP2; CDR3 protein: CATWDGRAGKGSDWIKTF; CDR3 DNA: TGTGCCACCTGGGACGGGCGAGCGGGTAAGGGTAGTGATTGGATCAAGACGTTT
clone size: NA; V gene: TRGV2; J gene: TRGJ1/TRGJ2; CDR3 protein: CATWDGGLGPYKKLF; CDR3 DNA: TGTGCCACTTGGGACGGGGGTTTAGGGCCTTATAAGAAACTCTTT
clone size: few; V gene: TRGV2; J gene: TRGJ1/TRGJ2; CDR3 protein: CATWDEAAYLKLF; CDR3 DNA: TGTGCCACCTGGGACGAGGCCGCTTATTTGAAACTCTTT
clone size: medium-sized; V gene: TRGV2; J gene: TRGJ1/TRGJ2; CDR3 protein: CATWDGPGKKLF; CDR3 DNA: TGTGCCACCTGGGACGGGCCGGGTAAGAAACTCTTT
clone size: NA; V gene: TRGV2; J gene: TRGJ1/TRGJ2; CDR3 protein: CATWDGHTDKKLF; CDR3 DNA: TGTGCCACCTGGGACGGGCATACGGATAAGAAACTCTTT
clone size: NA; V gene: TRGV2; J gene: TRGJP2; CDR3 protein: CATWDGLLSSDWIKTF; CDR3 DNA: TGTGCCACCTGGGACGGGCTCTTGAGTAGTGATTGGATCAAGACGTTT
clone size: NA; V gene: TRGV9; J gene: TRGJ1/TRGJ2; CDR3 protein: CALWEWIYYKKLF; CDR3 DNA: TGTGCCTTGTGGGAGTGGATTTATTATAAGAAACTCTTT
clone size: NA; V gene: TRGV8; J gene: TRGJ1/TRGJ2; CDR3 protein: CATWDVGKKLF; CDR3 DNA: TGTGCCACCTGGGATGTCGGTAAGAAACTCTTT
clone size: few; V gene: TRGV4; J gene: TRGJ1/TRGJ2; CDR3 protein: CATWDGPTGKLF; CDR3 DNA: TGTGCCACCTGGGATGGGCCGACTGGGAAACTCTTT
clone size: NA; V gene: TRGV9; J gene: TRGJ1/TRGJ2; CDR3 protein: CALSDKKLF; CDR3 DNA: TGTGCCTTGTCGGATAAGAAACTCTTT
clone size: NA; V gene: TRGV3; J gene: TRGJ1/TRGJ2; CDR3 protein: CATWDRPPRRSRKLF; CDR3 DNA: TGTGCCACCTGGGACAGGCCCCCCCGCCGGAGCAGGAAACTCTTT
clone size: medium-sized; V gene: TRGV9; J gene: TRGJ1/TRGJ2; CDR3 protein: CALWEVGYKKLF; CDR3 DNA: TGTGCCTTGTGGGAGGTGGGCTATAAGAAACTCTTT